What follows are 26 T cell receptor beta chains derived from one specimen sequenced in a study of cytomegalovirus exposure and HLA in healthy donors. The PCR was carried out with 60 Vbeta primers and 13 Jbeta primers. Sequenced by immunoSEQ multiplex PCR; TCRdb stores in-frame clones only, minus some. The table lists almost 200,000 clones, around 80% of them singletons. The material sequenced was PBMCs. Receptors originate from a man younger than 40 in good health and CMV-seronegative.

The rearrangement links TRBV11-2 to TRBJ2-7; D is unclear. This CDR3 contains 11 residues. V gave up 5 bases and J gave up 4 bases, with 6 bases separating them. In germline, CDR1 is SGHAT, CDR2 FQNNGV. CDR3 bases: TGTGCCAGCAGCCACGAGTACGAGCAGTACTTC. Amino acid sequence: CASSHEYEQYF.

This CDR3 is CASSRPAGASTDTQYF. CDR3 coding DNA: TGTGCCAGCAGCCGACCAGCGGGGGCCTCCACAGATACGCAGTATTTT. The J gene is TRBJ2-3, the V gene TRBV2; 8 bases agree with TRBD2. CDR1 SNHLY and CDR2 FYNNEI come from the germline V gene. The CDR3 runs to 16 residues. V lost 6 bases and J lost 2; bases outside the gene matches: 10.

This chain joins TRBV13 and TRBJ2-6; no reliable D call. CDR1 is PRHDT, CDR2 FYEKMQ, per germline (reference sequence). CDR3 length equals 12 residues. V was shortened by 10 bases and J by 2 bases, with 6 bases between the two germline ends. For the CDR3, the DNA is TGTGCCACGCGAACTGGGGCCAACGTCCTGACTTTC. Its protein is CATRTGANVLTF.

V and J are TRBV29-1 and TRBJ2-1; weak D call: TRBD2 (5 bases). Trimming removed 3 bases at V and 8 bases at J, with 11 bases between. CDR1 is SQVTM, CDR2 ANQGSEA, per germline. CDR3 length: 12 amino acids. The CDR3 loop reads CSVDYLRDEQFF. CDR3 DNA: TGCAGCGTTGATTATTTGAGGGATGAGCAGTTCTTC.

This chain uses TRBV7-2 with TRBJ1-4; tentatively, D is TRBD1 (6 bases). Trimming stripped 1 base from V and 3 bases from J, with 6 bases between. Germline CDR1 is SGHTA and CDR2 is FQGNSA. CDR3 size: 14 residues. DNA of the CDR3: TGTGCCAGCAGCTTAGGGACAGCTAATGAAAAACTGTTTTTT. As protein: CASSLGTANEKLFF. Filled out from reference TRBV7-2 and TRBJ1-4, the complete variable domain reads GAGVSQSPSNKVTEKGKDVELRCDPISGHTALYWYRQSLGQGLEFLIYFQGNSAPDKSGLPSDRFSAERTGGSVSTLTIQRTQQEDSAVYLCASSLGTANEKLFFGSGTQLSVL.

In nucleotides, the CDR3 is TGTGCCACCAGCCCACCGGGGACAGGTGGAGAGACCCAGTACTTC. It encodes CATSPPGTGGETQYF. The chain recombines TRBV15 with TRBJ2-5, with 8 positions matching TRBD1. Germline-derived CDR1 and CDR2 are LNHNV and YYDKDF (reference sequence). This CDR3 contains 15 residues. The J segment lost 4 bases and the V segment lost 5 bases, leaving 9 bases of the junction unmatched.

This sequence joins TRBV6-5 and TRBJ2-7; D perhaps matches TRBD2 (5 bases). CDR1 is MNHEY and CDR2 is SVGAGI in the germline V gene. CDR3 size: 15 residues. Trimming removed 6 bases at V and 0 bases at J, with 15 bases between. DNA for the CDR3: TGTGCCAGCAGCCGGATAAAGGGAGCCTCCTACGAGCAGTACTTC. Protein: CASSRIKGASYEQYF.

Only one count was recorded for this clone. Here the CDR3 DNA reads TGCAGCACCTGGACTAGCGGCAATGAGCAGTTCTTC. Its translation: CSTWTSGNEQFF. V and J are TRBV29-1 and TRBJ2-1; 10 nucleotides line up with TRBD2. The CDR3 covers 12 residues. The germline V gene has CDR1 SQVTM and CDR2 ANQGSEA. The J segment lost 6 bases and the V segment lost 8 bases, leaving 4 bases of the junction unmatched.

Only a few counts were recorded for this clone. The V call is TRBV13, the J call TRBJ1-1; TRBD1 is a possible D gene (6 bases). Germline CDR1 and CDR2: PRHDT and FYEKMQ (reference sequence). V dropped 8 bases and J dropped 3 bases, with 13 bases sitting between them. The CDR3 extends over 13 amino acids. The CDR3 loop is CASENQGYTEAFF. Written as DNA, the CDR3 is TGTGCCAGCGAAAACCAGGGGTACACTGAAGCTTTCTTT.

This clone has just a few counts. The chain recombines TRBV9 with TRBJ2-1, with D maybe TRBD2 (6 bases). The CDR3 is 18 residues long. The germline V and J ends were trimmed by 0 bases and 0 bases, with 16 bases remaining between them. Germline-derived CDR1 and CDR2 are SGDLS and YYNGEE. DNA of the CDR3: TGTGCCAGCAGCGTAGGGGTCTCGGGGAGGAGCTCCTACAATGAGCAGTTCTTC. This translates into CASSVGVSGRSSYNEQFF.

Turning to this clone: The sample carries other DNA sequences with the same CDR3. The chain has TRBV2 and TRBJ1-3, with D tentatively TRBD1 (5 bases). Deletions cut 3 bases from V and 2 bases from J, with 8 bases between. The CDR3 extends over 14 amino acids. Germline values: CDR1 SNHLY, CDR2 FYNNEI. In DNA form, the CDR3 reads TGTGCCAGCAGTGAGGGGGGGACTGGAAACACCATATATTTT. Residues: CASSEGGTGNTIYF.

The chain links TRBV25-1 to TRBJ2-5; 8 nucleotides match TRBD1. The CDR3 is 14 residues long. Looked up from germline, CDR1 is MGHDK and CDR2 is SYGVNS. Trimming took 8 bases from V and 2 from J; bases not matched to a gene: 7. The CDR3 region has the DNA TGTGCCAGCCAGACAGGGGTAGGGCAAGAGACCCAGTACTTC. Amino acid sequence: CASQTGVGQETQYF.

The rearrangement uses TRBV28 and TRBJ1-5; 7 bases line up with TRBD1. Germline V gene lookup returns CDR1 MDHEN and CDR2 SYDVKM. The CDR3 loop spans 13 amino acids. J was trimmed by 6 bases and V by 6 bases; bases with no gene match: 5. CDR3 sequence reads: CASSQGGRQPQHF. CDR3 DNA: TGTGCCAGCAGCCAAGGGGGCCGTCAGCCCCAGCATTTT.

This clone was counted between two and nine times. This chain links TRBV5-3 with TRBJ2-1; possible D gene TRBD2, 6 bases. TRBV5-3 is an ORF for which the function is uncertain. The CDR3 runs to 16 residues. V was shortened by 1 base and J by 0 bases, with 11 bases between the two germline ends. The CDR3 DNA is TGTGCCAGAAGCTTGCGGACTACAAGCTCCTACAATGAGCAGTTCTTC. Translating it yields CARSLRTTSSYNEQFF.

The V call is TRBV18, the J call TRBJ2-5; D is undetermined. The V end lost 1 base, the J end lost 5 bases, and 5 bases lay between the germline ends. CDR1 KGHSH and CDR2 LQKENI come from the germline V gene. The CDR3 contains 12 residues. The CDR3 nucleotides are TGTGCCAGCTCACCACGCCAGGAGACCCAGTACTTC. Encoded protein: CASSPRQETQYF.

The chain couples TRBV30 to TRBJ1-6; 11 positions agree with TRBD1. Per germline, CDR1 GTSNPN and CDR2 SVGIG (reference sequence). The junction had 1 base not matched to a gene; V was cut back by 5 bases and J by 7 bases. The CDR3 covers 13 residues. The CDR3 DNA is TGTGCCTGGGGACAGGGGGCCAATTCACCCCTCCACTTT. This codes for CAWGQGANSPLHF.

The gene calls are TRBV20-1 and TRBJ1-2; no clear D gene. The CDR3 spans 11 residues. The ends were cut back, 7 bases at V and 5 bases at J, with 11 bases in the middle. Germline V gives CDR1 DFQATT, CDR2 SNEGSKA (reference sequence). CDR3 nucleotide sequence: TGCAGTGTTTTGGAGAAATATGGCTACACCTTC. This gives the protein CSVLEKYGYTF.

The chain employs TRBV6-5 and TRBJ1-1; TRBD1 might be the D (6 bases). The germline V and J ends were trimmed by 6 bases and 4 bases, with 15 bases remaining between them. CDR3 length: 14 amino acids. Looked up from germline, CDR1 is MNHEY and CDR2 is SVGAGI. As DNA, the CDR3 is TGTGCCAGCAGCCCCGCGTCCAGGGGCACTGAAGCTTTCTTT. Translation gives CASSPASRGTEAFF.

The chain is built from TRBV27 and TRBJ2-7; a weak D match, TRBD1 (6 bases). V gave up 3 bases and J gave up 12 bases, with 15 bases separating them. CDR1 MNHEY and CDR2 SMNVEV come from the germline V gene (reference sequence). The CDR3 contains 12 residues. CDR3 in DNA: TGTGCCAGCAGTTTTGGTGCCCAGGGGTGGTACTTC. It codes for CASSFGAQGWYF.

The chain couples TRBV28 to TRBJ2-7, with 9 bases lining up with TRBD1. The V and J ends lost 6 bases and 2 bases, in that order; junction bases with no gene match: 8. The CDR3 spans 15 residues. Germline loops: CDR1 MDHEN, CDR2 SYDVKM. Written as DNA, the CDR3 is TGTGCCAGCAGCCGGTCCGGGACAGGGCCCTACGAGCAGTACTTC. Translation gives CASSRSGTGPYEQYF.

The chain couples TRBV5-1 to TRBJ2-3; the match to TRBD1 covers 10 bases. V lost 4 bases, J lost 4 bases, and 9 bases stayed unmatched. Germline assignment: CDR1 SGHRS and CDR2 YFSETQ. This CDR3 has 16 amino acids. CDR3 DNA: TGCGCCAGCAGCAGAAGACAGGGGGCGTCTGCAGATACGCAGTATTTT. It codes for CASSRRQGASADTQYF.

This clone was seen just once. The chain combines TRBV2 with TRBJ2-1, with D maybe TRBD1 (6 bases). Trimming took 7 bases from V and 4 from J, leaving 17 bases between them. There are 15 residues in the CDR3. Germline CDR1 reads SNHLY; CDR2 reads FYNNEI. CDR3 protein: CASMRDTDTYNEQFF. CDR3 DNA: TGTGCCAGCATGAGGGACACCGATACGTACAATGAGCAGTTCTTC.

V is TRBV6-4 and J is TRBJ2-5, with 12 bases aligning to TRBD2. The CDR3 has 14 residues. With 6 bases clipped from V and 3 bases from J, the junction kept 2 bases outside the gene matches. Looked up from germline, CDR1 is MRHNA and CDR2 is SNTAGT. The CDR3 region is CASSRTSGEETQYF. CDR3 nucleotide sequence: TGTGCCAGCAGCCGGACTAGCGGGGAAGAGACCCAGTACTTC.

This chain uses TRBV5-4 with TRBJ2-5, with a weak D call TRBD1 (6 bases). The V gene lost 0 bases and the J gene lost 3 bases, with 6 bases spanning the gap. Germline V lookup: CDR1 SGHNT, CDR2 YYREEE (reference sequence). The CDR3 length is 13 residues. The CDR3 region is CASSLGDKETQYF. The CDR3 DNA is TGTGCCAGCAGCTTGGGGGACAAAGAGACCCAGTACTTC.

The V gene is TRBV9, the J gene TRBJ2-1; 12 bases fit TRBD2. V shed 3 bases, J shed 7 bases, and the junction held 8 bases outside the gene matches. Looked up from germline, CDR1 is SGDLS and CDR2 is YYNGEE. The CDR3 consists of 16 residues. Here the CDR3 DNA reads TGTGCCAGCAGCGCCCCCCTAGCGGGAGGGTTTAATGAGCAGTTCTTC. It is translated as CASSAPLAGGFNEQFF.

The V gene is TRBV7-3, the J gene TRBJ2-1; TRBD2 aligns across 11 bases. V shed 3 bases, J shed 0 bases, and the junction held 4 bases outside the gene matches. In germline, CDR1 is SGHTA, CDR2 FQGTGA. The CDR3 totals 17 residues. The CDR3 protein is CASSLTSGISSYNEQFF. In DNA form, the CDR3 reads TGTGCCAGCAGCTTGACTAGCGGGATAAGCTCCTACAATGAGCAGTTCTTC.